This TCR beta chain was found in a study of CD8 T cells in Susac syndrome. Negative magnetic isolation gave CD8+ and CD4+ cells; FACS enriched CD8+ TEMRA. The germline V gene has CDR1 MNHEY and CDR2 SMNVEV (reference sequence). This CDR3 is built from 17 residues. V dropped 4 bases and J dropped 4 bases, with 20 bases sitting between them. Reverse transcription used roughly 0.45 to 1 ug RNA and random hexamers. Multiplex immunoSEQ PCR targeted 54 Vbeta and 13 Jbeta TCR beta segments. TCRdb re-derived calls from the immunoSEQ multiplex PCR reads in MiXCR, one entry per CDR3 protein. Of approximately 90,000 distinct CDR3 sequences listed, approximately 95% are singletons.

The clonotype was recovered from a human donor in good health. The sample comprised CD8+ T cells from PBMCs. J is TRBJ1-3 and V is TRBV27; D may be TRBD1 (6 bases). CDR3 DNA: TGTGCCAGCAGTTCAGGGGCCGGAGGATTGAAGGGAAACACCATATATTTT. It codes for CASSSGAGGLKGNTIYF.